This passage covers 31 T cell receptor beta chains from one sample sequenced in a study of cytomegalovirus exposure and HLA in healthy donors. PCR involved 60 Vbeta and 13 Jbeta primers. TCRdb's copy holds only in-frame clones and misses some; the assay was immunoSEQ multiplex PCR. Of 110,000 to 150,000 clones listed, over 80% are singletons. Specimen: PBMCs. Receptors were obtained from a female donor in good health and CMV-seronegative.

This clone was seen once. V usage is TRBV28 and J usage is TRBJ1-5; 8 positions match TRBD1. Germline lookup yields CDR1 MDHEN and CDR2 SYDVKM. With V trimmed by 1 base and J by 11 bases, 7 bases remained unmatched. The CDR3 covers 14 residues. CDR3 loop: CASSLSGGGPAQHF. In nucleotides, the CDR3 is TGTGCCAGCAGTTTATCAGGGGGCGGACCGGCCCAGCATTTT.

This clone was recorded once. The chain recombines TRBV4-1 with TRBJ1-4, with 7 bases fitting TRBD1. After removal of 0 bases from V and 7 bases from J, the junction contained 5 bases not matched to a gene. The CDR3 totals 15 residues. Germline CDR1 and CDR2: MGHRA and YSYEKL. CDR3 residues: CASSQEVRGPEKLFF. The CDR3 region has the DNA TGCGCCAGCAGCCAAGAAGTTAGGGGGCCTGAAAAACTGTTTTTT.

The chain employs TRBV5-6 and TRBJ1-1; 9 bases map to TRBD1. The CDR3 covers 13 residues. The ends lost 3 bases at V and 6 bases at J; junction bases unmatched: 3. CDR1 is SGHDT and CDR2 is YYEEEE in the germline V gene. CDR3 DNA sequence: TGTGCCAGCAGCTCCGGGACAGGGCCTGAAGCTTTCTTT. Its protein product is CASSSGTGPEAFF. Full variable domain (rest looked up from reference TRBV5-6 and TRBJ1-1): DAGVTQSPTHLIKTRGQQVTLRCSPKSGHDTVSWYQQALGQGPQFIFQYYEEEERQRGNFPDRFSGHQFPNYSSELNVNALLLGDSALYLCASSSGTGPEAFFGQGTRLTVV.

The rearrangement uses TRBV9 and TRBJ2-2; unclear D gene. The V end lost 4 bases, the J end lost 2 bases, and 9 bases lay between the germline ends. The CDR3 length is 14 residues. Germline V CDR1 and CDR2: SGDLS, YYNGEE. CDR3 sequence (DNA): TGTGCCAGCAGCCCCCGACTTAACACCGGGGAGCTGTTTTTT. Amino acid sequence: CASSPRLNTGELFF.

The rearrangement uses TRBV7-9 and TRBJ2-7, with TRBD2 as a possible D gene (6 bases). In germline, CDR1 is SEHNR, CDR2 FQNEAQ (reference sequence). The V end lost 0 bases, the J end lost 2 bases, and 11 bases lay between the germline ends. The CDR3 sequence is 15 residues long. Here the CDR3 reads CASSLATRDPYEQYF. Written as DNA, the CDR3 is TGTGCCAGCAGCTTAGCGACGCGGGACCCCTACGAGCAGTACTTC.

The chain uses TRBV5-1 and TRBJ2-7; 10 bases align to TRBD2. Germline V gives CDR1 SGHRS, CDR2 YFSETQ. The CDR3 covers 16 residues. V dropped 1 base and J dropped 5; count of bases not matched to a gene: 9. The CDR3 bases are TGCGCCAGCAGCTTGTGGCTAGCGGGAGAGAGCGACGAGCAGTACTTC. This encodes CASSLWLAGESDEQYF.

The CDR3 region is CASSRGLAGAGVLFF. CDR3 bases: TGTGCCAGTAGTCGAGGACTAGCGGGAGCCGGTGTGCTGTTTTTT. The V gene is TRBV19, the J gene TRBJ2-2; TRBD2 matches 13 bases. The junction had 10 bases not matched to a gene; V was cut back by 5 bases and J by 13 bases. The CDR3 runs to 15 residues. In germline, CDR1 is LNHDA, CDR2 SQIVND (reference sequence).

J is TRBJ1-4 and V is TRBV25-1; perhaps TRBD1 as D (6 bases). The V end lost 6 bases, the J end lost 0 bases, and 8 bases lay between the germline ends. The CDR3 has 14 amino acids. Germline CDR1 MGHDK, CDR2 SYGVNS. The chain's CDR3 is CASREGATNEKLFF. CDR3 sequence (DNA): TGTGCCAGCAGAGAGGGGGCAACTAATGAAAAACTGTTTTTT.

With regard to this clone: It is likely a read error, because the conserved phenylalanine at the end of the CDR3 is missing. The chain is built from TRBV30 and TRBJ1-5; 11 bases align to TRBD1. J was trimmed by 5 bases and V by 2 bases; bases with no gene match: 2. The CDR3 extends over 14 amino acids. Looked up from germline, CDR1 is GTSNPN and CDR2 is SVGIG (reference sequence). The CDR3 coding sequence is TGTGCCTGGAGTCCGGGACAGGGGGATCAGCCCCAGCATGTT. Translated, it gives CAWSPGQGDQPQHV.

This clone has just one count. The chain recombines TRBV28 with TRBJ2-1; 8 bases match TRBD1. The V gene's germline CDR1 is MDHEN and CDR2 SYDVKM. CDR3 length: 15 amino acids. Trimming at V came to 7 bases and at J to 3 bases, leaving 8 bases not matched to a gene. CDR3 in amino acids: CASISLGQGYNEQFF. Here the CDR3 DNA reads TGTGCCAGCATCTCCCTTGGACAGGGCTACAATGAGCAGTTCTTC.

A single count supports this clone. V is TRBV6-5 and J is TRBJ1-2, with TRBD1 matching over 7 bases. Trimming cost V 4 bases and J 1 base; bases outside gene matches: 6. Germline CDR1 and CDR2: MNHEY and SVGAGI. The CDR3 extends over 15 amino acids. The CDR3: CASSSGTARNYGYTF. For the CDR3, the DNA is TGTGCCAGCAGTTCGGGGACAGCCCGTAACTATGGCTACACCTTC.

Written as DNA, the CDR3 is TGTGCCAGCAGTTTAAGGGGACTAGCGGAGTTCACAGATACGCAGTATTTT. Translated: CASSLRGLAEFTDTQYF. This chain joins TRBV28 and TRBJ2-3, with TRBD2 matching over 11 bases. CDR3 length: 17 residues. Trimming cost V 2 bases and J 2 bases; bases outside gene matches: 6. Per the germline V gene, CDR1 is MDHEN and CDR2 is SYDVKM.

The chain has TRBV6-1 and TRBJ2-5; D might be TRBD2 (6 bases). Germline assignment: CDR1 MNHNS and CDR2 SASEGT. This CDR3 is 16 amino acids long. V lost 4 bases and J 5 bases, leaving 20 bases between the germline ends. The CDR3 reads CASSGRFGGTTETQYF. The CDR3 nucleotides are TGTGCCAGCAGTGGGCGATTCGGCGGGACGACGGAGACCCAGTACTTC.

This clone was recorded a few times. The chain is built from TRBV29-1 and TRBJ1-1; no reliable D call. The CDR3 has 12 residues. The V end was cut by 7 bases, the J end by 5 bases, with 14 bases between. From germline, CDR1 is SQVTM and CDR2 ANQGSEA. CDR3 nucleotides: TGCAGCGCTTATTCGGGGAGGACTGAAGCTTTCTTT. Protein: CSAYSGRTEAFF.

The V and J genes are TRBV1 and TRBJ1-4. TRBV1 is termed a pseudogene. This CDR3 has 14 residues. CDR3: CTSSQGTRGAKLFF. CDR3 DNA sequence: TGCACCAGCAGCCAAGGTACACGGGGGGCGAAACTGTTTTTT.

CDR3 DNA sequence: TGTGCCAGCAGCATTGACAGGAGCACTGAAGCTTTCTTT. It codes for CASSIDRSTEAFF. The gene calls are TRBV7-2 and TRBJ1-1, with D possibly matching TRBD1 (6 bases). Trimming stripped 5 bases from V and 4 bases from J, with 11 bases between. This CDR3 comprises 13 residues. Germline values: CDR1 SGHTA, CDR2 FQGNSA.

The V gene is TRBV28, the J gene TRBJ1-2; D is uncertain. Between the trimmed V and J ends, which lost 6 bases and 0 bases, there was a span of 5 bases. Germline V gives CDR1 MDHEN, CDR2 SYDVKM. The CDR3 loop spans 12 amino acids. Here the CDR3 DNA reads TGTGCCAGCAGACAAACTAACTATGGCTACACCTTC. Translated: CASRQTNYGYTF.

The chain couples TRBV28 to TRBJ1-4; TRBD1 matches at 10 bases. Germline-derived CDR1 and CDR2 are MDHEN and SYDVKM. The CDR3 sequence is 18 residues long. Trimming at V came to 1 base and at J to 2 bases, leaving 7 bases not matched to a gene. The CDR3 DNA is TGTGCCAGCAGTTTATTCGACAGGGGGCGTGGTACTAATGAAAAACTGTTTTTT. Translating gives CASSLFDRGRGTNEKLFF.

The rearrangement links TRBV19 to TRBJ2-7; D perhaps matches TRBD1 (6 bases). Germline V gene lookup returns CDR1 LNHDA and CDR2 SQIVND (reference sequence). The CDR3 has 14 residues. V was shortened by 2 bases and J by 2 bases, with 10 bases between the two germline ends. The CDR3 nucleotides are TGTGCCAGTAGTATATATGGGGGCGCCTACGAGCAGTACTTC. It encodes CASSIYGGAYEQYF.

The CDR3 DNA follows: TGTGCCAGCAGTTTGACAGGGTACCCTAACTATGGCTACACCTTC. This encodes CASSLTGYPNYGYTF. The chain uses TRBV6-5 and TRBJ1-2; TRBD1 agrees at 7 bases. CDR1 and CDR2 (germline): MNHEY, SVGAGI. The junction had 5 bases not matched to a gene; V was cut back by 4 bases and J by 0 bases. The CDR3 length is 15 residues.

This chain joins TRBV23-1 and TRBJ1-1; the match to TRBD1 covers 7 bases. TRBV23-1 is designated an ORF whose function remains uncertain. This CDR3 is 13 amino acids long. Trimming cost V 6 bases and J 8 bases; bases outside gene matches: 9. The CDR3 DNA follows: TGCGCCAGCAGCCCCCGGGACAGATTAGAAGCTTTCTTT. It translates to CASSPRDRLEAFF.

For this clone: In the same sample, other DNA sequences code for this CDR3. The J gene is TRBJ2-7, the V gene TRBV2, with TRBD2 matching over 8 bases. Losses at the gene ends were 3 bases for V and 2 bases for J; bases not matched to a gene: 12. Germline CDR1 SNHLY, CDR2 FYNNEI. The CDR3 is made up of 17 amino acids. DNA of the CDR3: TGTGCCAGCAGTGACTTTGCGGGAGGCCCCGGGACCTACGAGCAGTACTTC. Its translation: CASSDFAGGPGTYEQYF.

This clone was found once. The CDR3 DNA reads TGTGCCAGCAGCTTAGCTAGCGGGAGGGCCTGGGCCTACAATGAGCAGTTCTTC. It specifies CASSLASGRAWAYNEQFF. The gene calls are TRBV7-9 and TRBJ2-1, with 11 bases aligning to TRBD2. The germline CDR1 and CDR2 sequences are SEHNR and FQNEAQ (reference sequence). Unmatched junction bases numbered 6, after V lost 0 bases and J lost 2 bases. This CDR3 contains 18 residues. The full variable domain, with the rest looked up from reference TRBV7-9 and TRBJ2-1, is DTGVSQNPRHKITKRGQNVTFRCDPISEHNRLYWYRQTLGQGPEFLTYFQNEAQLEKSRLLSDRFSAERPKGSFSTLEIQRTEQGDSAMYLCASSLASGRAWAYNEQFFGPGTRLTVL.

This chain connects TRBV4-2 to TRBJ1-3, with D maybe TRBD1 (6 bases). Trimming shortened V by 0 bases and J by 0 bases, and 12 bases separated the two germline ends. The CDR3 extends over 17 amino acids. Germline lookup yields CDR1 LGHNA and CDR2 YNFKEQ. The CDR3 here is CASSQDRGGASGNTIYF. CDR3 sequence (DNA): TGTGCCAGCAGCCAAGATCGGGGGGGGGCCTCTGGAAACACCATATATTTT.

The V gene is TRBV9, the J gene TRBJ2-2, with TRBD2 identical over 10 bases. In germline, CDR1 is SGDLS, CDR2 YYNGEE. Germline trimming cut 0 bases from V and 4 bases from J; bases unmatched to any gene: 12. The CDR3 covers 19 residues. The CDR3 DNA follows: TGTGCCAGCAGCGTAGGTAAGAAGACTAGCGGGTATCTCACCGGGGAGCTGTTTTTT. Its protein is CASSVGKKTSGYLTGELFF. The full variable domain, its missing parts supplied by reference TRBV9 and TRBJ2-2, is DSGVTQTPKHLITATGQRVTLRCSPRSGDLSVYWYQQSLDQGLQFLIQYYNGEERAKGNILERFSAQQFPDLHSELNLSSLELGDSALYFCASSVGKKTSGYLTGELFFGEGSRLTVL.

This clone has just one count. The gene calls are TRBV6-5 and TRBJ1-2; D perhaps matches TRBD1 (6 bases). The CDR3 is made up of 11 amino acids. Trimming shortened V by 10 bases and J by 4 bases, and 10 bases separated the two germline ends. Germline V gene lookup returns CDR1 MNHEY and CDR2 SVGAGI. CDR3 DNA: TGTGCCACCCAGGGGTTCTATGGCTACACCTTC. Residues: CATQGFYGYTF.

The rearrangement links TRBV11-3 to TRBJ1-1, with TRBD1 matching 7 bases. Trimming took 5 bases from V and 1 from J; bases not matched to a gene: 7. CDR1 is SGHNT, CDR2 YENEEA, per germline. CDR3 length: 15 amino acids. Here the CDR3 reads CASSPRGDKNTEAFF. The CDR3, as DNA: TGTGCCAGCAGCCCCAGGGGGGACAAGAACACTGAAGCTTTCTTT.

This clone was counted a single time. This chain uses TRBV2 with TRBJ1-5, with 9 bases aligning to TRBD1. The CDR3 covers 14 residues. In germline, CDR1 is SNHLY, CDR2 FYNNEI. With V trimmed by 6 bases and J by 7 bases, 7 bases remained unmatched. The CDR3: CASSPVDRGQPQHF. CDR3 DNA sequence: TGTGCCAGCAGCCCCGTGGACAGGGGACAGCCCCAGCATTTT.

The chain recombines TRBV29-1 with TRBJ2-3, with D tentatively TRBD1 (5 bases). Germline V gene data show CDR1 as SQVTM and CDR2 as ANQGSEA. The CDR3 spans 10 residues. Trimming removed 7 bases at V and 6 bases at J, with 8 bases between. CDR3 sequence reads: CSGGSDTQYF. The CDR3 region has the DNA TGCAGCGGGGGCTCGGATACGCAGTATTTT.

The table lists this clone with a count of one. J is TRBJ2-2 and V is TRBV5-6; 12 nucleotides line up with TRBD2. The germline gives CDR1 SGHDT, CDR2 YYEEEE. The V gene end was trimmed by 4 bases and the J gene end by 3 bases; junction bases not matched to a gene: 4. The CDR3 is 16 amino acids. DNA of the CDR3: TGTGCCAGCAGCCTACTAGCGGGAGGCCACACCGGGGAGCTGTTTTTT. Translated: CASSLLAGGHTGELFF.

The rearrangement joins TRBV5-1 to TRBJ1-1; D is possibly TRBD1 (6 bases). Trimming took off 5 bases at V and 0 bases at J, with 14 bases between the two ends. Germline CDR1 reads SGHRS; CDR2 reads YFSETQ. The CDR3 spans 15 residues. The CDR3 is CASRQPDRVNTEAFF. Written as DNA, the CDR3 is TGCGCCAGCAGACAGCCGGACAGAGTGAACACTGAAGCTTTCTTT.